The present entry profiles one TCR beta chain with its context. Per the original data handling: Using reference gene primer amplification, nucleated cell counts were estimated. Clones were read by immunoSEQ multiplex PCR, and TCRdb kept only the in-frame ones, dropping some. V, J and clone size were drawn from that table, and D and trimming were deduced from the DNA. This sample has about 17,000 clones, with roughly 80% found just once. These data originate in a study of blood T cell repertoires in COVID-19. Across the study: Acute-phase and convalescent COVID-19 samples originated in the United States, Italy and Spain. T cells, B-cell-depleted T cells, or PBMCs supplied cDNA or gDNA.

CDR3 length: 14 residues. V gave up 2 bases and J gave up 3 bases; unmatched junction bases: 3. The germline gives CDR1 LGHDT, CDR2 YNNKEL (reference sequence). This clonotype was obtained from a man in his 60s with active or convalescent COVID-19. The sample was peripheral blood. The chain couples TRBV3-1 (or the pseudogene TRBV3-2) to TRBJ2-7; TRBD1 agrees at 8 bases. CDR3 amino acids: CASSQSQGVYEQYF. DNA of the CDR3: TGTGCCAGCAGCCAATCACAGGGGGTCTACGAGCAGTACTTC.